This T cell receptor beta chain was identified during a study of blood T cell repertoires in COVID-19. Study in general: There were acute and convalescent COVID-19 samples, and they came from the United States, Italy and Spain. The analysed material was cDNA or gDNA that came from T cells, B-cell-depleted T cells, or PBMCs.

Method: immunoSEQ multiplex PCR; TCRdb's copy keeps in-frame clones and lacks some. This table has tens of thousands of clones, approximately 85% appearing once. V was clipped by 2 bases and J by 6 bases, with 14 bases between them. The CDR3 has 14 residues. The germline V gene has CDR1 MNHEY and CDR2 SMNVEV (reference sequence). This TCR was sampled from a man between 60 and 75 years old with acute or convalescent COVID-19. The sequenced sample was peripheral blood. The V gene is TRBV27, the J gene TRBJ2-7; a weak D match, TRBD2 (6 bases). CDR3 DNA: TGTGCCAGCAGTTTAGCGCCGGGGGTGGGCGAGCAGTACTTC. Translating it yields CASSLAPGVGEQYF.